Below are 11 T cell receptor beta chains sequenced from a single sample in a study of T cell responses to AZD1222 COVID-19 vaccine. Clones were read by immunoSEQ multiplex PCR, and TCRdb kept only the in-frame ones, dropping some. The sample yields roughly 140,000 clones, around 89% seen once. This sample comprised peripheral blood, obtained 28 days after the second AZD1222 dose. The receptors originated from an adult who received the AZD1222 COVID-19 vaccine.

This chain connects TRBV27 to TRBJ2-3; D uncertain. V was pared by 4 bases and J by 9 bases, with 14 bases between. The CDR3 runs to 13 residues. Per germline, CDR1 MNHEY and CDR2 SMNVEV (reference sequence). The CDR3 DNA reads as TGTGCCAGCAGTTCCTCCCGGCAGCAGACGCAGTATTTT. Translation gives CASSSSRQQTQYF.

This clone was found once. This CDR3 reads CASSLLARDEQFF. The CDR3 nucleotides read TGTGCCAGCAGTTTACTAGCGCGGGATGAGCAGTTCTTC. V usage is TRBV28 and J usage is TRBJ2-1, with TRBD2 as a possible D gene (6 bases). The CDR3 is made up of 13 amino acids. Between the trimmed V and J ends, which lost 2 bases and 8 bases, there was a span of 10 bases. Germline V gene sequence: CDR1 MDHEN, CDR2 SYDVKM.

The V and J genes are TRBV4-2 and TRBJ1-3, with no clear D. V was shortened by 4 bases and J by 2 bases, with 15 bases between the two germline ends. There are 16 residues in the CDR3. CDR1 is LGHNA, CDR2 YNFKEQ, per germline. DNA of the CDR3: TGTGCCAGCAGCCTACCCCGCGGGGAGGCTGGAAACACCATATATTTT. This translates into CASSLPRGEAGNTIYF.

The gene calls are TRBV29-1 and TRBJ2-7, with 10 bases lining up with TRBD1. V was pared by 5 bases and J by 4 bases, with 11 bases of the junction left unmatched. The CDR3 has 15 amino acids. Germline V gene lookup returns CDR1 SQVTM and CDR2 ANQGSEA. The CDR3 sequence: CSVLAGTGVAYEQYF. The DNA for the CDR3 is TGCAGCGTTCTCGCTGGGACAGGGGTTGCTTACGAGCAGTACTTC.

The genes are TRBV6-2 or TRBV6-3 and TRBJ2-2; 9 nucleotides agree with TRBD2. This CDR3 has 15 amino acids. V was pared by 5 bases and J by 3 bases, with 4 bases of the junction left unmatched. Germline lookup yields CDR1 MNHEY and CDR2 SVGEGT. CDR3 region: CASSASGEDTGELFF. As DNA, the CDR3 is TGTGCCAGCAGTGCTAGCGGGGAAGACACCGGGGAGCTGTTTTTT.

The V gene is TRBV5-1, the J gene TRBJ1-5; D remains ambiguous. The germline V gene encodes CDR1 SGHRS and CDR2 YFSETQ. Between the trimmed V and J ends, which lost 4 bases and 6 bases, there was a span of 14 bases. CDR3 length: 14 amino acids. This CDR3 is CASSPFAGSQPQHF. The CDR3 region has the DNA TGCGCCAGCAGCCCCTTCGCGGGATCTCAGCCCCAGCATTTT.

This clone appeared a single time. The rearrangement links TRBV5-4 to TRBJ2-3, with 10 positions matching TRBD2. The CDR3 is 16 amino acids. The ends lost 5 bases at V and 7 bases at J; junction bases unmatched: 13. Germline V gene sequence: CDR1 SGHNT, CDR2 YYREEE (reference sequence). CDR3: CASSEGASGGWNTQYF. Here the CDR3 DNA reads TGTGCCAGCAGTGAAGGGGCTAGCGGGGGATGGAATACGCAGTATTTT.

The rearrangement joins TRBV9 to TRBJ2-2; TRBD1 agrees at 12 bases. V dropped 5 bases and J dropped 8; count of bases not matched to a gene: 10. This CDR3 spans 16 amino acids. Germline CDR1 is SGDLS and CDR2 is YYNGEE. CDR3 in DNA: TGTGCCAGCAGACCAACCGGGACAGGGGGCACTGGGGAGCTGTTTTTT. This sequence encodes CASRPTGTGGTGELFF.

The V call is TRBV13, the J call TRBJ2-1; perhaps D is TRBD1 or TRBD2 (5 bases each). Per the germline V gene, CDR1 is PRHDT and CDR2 is FYEKMQ (reference sequence). The CDR3 loop spans 16 amino acids. Trimming removed 0 bases from V and 4 bases from J, with 13 bases in between. This chain's CDR3 is CASSLGDGAPYNEQFF. CDR3 DNA sequence: TGTGCCAGCAGCTTAGGCGACGGGGCGCCATACAATGAGCAGTTCTTC.

The chain combines TRBV28 with TRBJ1-2; the D is unclear. This CDR3 is 14 amino acids long. V lost 6 bases and J 4 bases, leaving 15 bases between the germline ends. The germline V gene encodes CDR1 MDHEN and CDR2 SYDVKM. The CDR3 sequence is CASRALGQSYGYTF. For the CDR3, the DNA is TGTGCCAGCAGGGCGCTGGGTCAATCCTATGGCTACACCTTC.

The chain links TRBV7-2 to TRBJ2-3; possible D gene TRBD1, 5 bases. The CDR3 spans 15 residues. Deletions cut 1 base from V and 1 base from J, with 9 bases between. Germline assignment: CDR1 SGHTA and CDR2 FQGNSA. The CDR3 nucleotides are TGTGCCAGCAGCTTAGGGACATACCGCACAGATACGCAGTATTTT. As protein: CASSLGTYRTDTQYF.